Listed here is a single T cell receptor (beta chain). Its specificity is not known. One end of the junction does not line up with germline, which may come from a read error. This CDR3 has 11 residues. Germline CDR1 reads LNHDA; CDR2 reads SQIVND (reference sequence). Only in-frame clones appear in the TCRdb table, and some are missing; sequencing was by immunoSEQ multiplex PCR. There are 1.5 million to 2.5 million clones in the sample; approximately 94% occur only once, and roughly 1% lies in the top ten. Naive CD8 cells comprised CD45RO-negative, CCR7-positively selected cells, excluding terminally differentiated effector memory CD45RA+ cells. This sample was taken from a study of shared clonotypes between healthy human individuals. Regarding the study as a whole: Non-shared clonotypes had lower generation probabilities than clonotypes shared by all four sorted-subset donors.

Sequenced material: naive CD8+ T cells sorted from blood. This TCR derives from a man aged 18 to 29 in good health. The chain uses TRBV19 and TRBJ2-7; D gene unclear. Here the CDR3 DNA reads TGTGCCAGTAAAAGTTTGAGCGAGGAGTACTTC. Residues: CASKSLSEEYF.